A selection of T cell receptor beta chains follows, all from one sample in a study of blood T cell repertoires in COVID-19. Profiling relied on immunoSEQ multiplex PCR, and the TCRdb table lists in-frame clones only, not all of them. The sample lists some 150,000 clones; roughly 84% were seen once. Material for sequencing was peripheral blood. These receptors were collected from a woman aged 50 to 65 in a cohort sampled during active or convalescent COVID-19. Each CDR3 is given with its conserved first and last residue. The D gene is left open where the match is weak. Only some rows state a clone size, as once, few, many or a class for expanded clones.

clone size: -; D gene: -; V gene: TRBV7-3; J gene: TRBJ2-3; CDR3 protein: CASSLRRGSTDTQYF; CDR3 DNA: TGTGCCAGCAGCTTACGACGGGGAAGCACAGATACGCAGTATTTT
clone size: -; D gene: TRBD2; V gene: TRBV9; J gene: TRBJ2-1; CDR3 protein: CASSVESWTSGGDSYNEQFF; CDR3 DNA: TGTGCCAGCAGCGTAGAATCTTGGACTAGCGGGGGGGACTCCTACAATGAGCAGTTCTTC
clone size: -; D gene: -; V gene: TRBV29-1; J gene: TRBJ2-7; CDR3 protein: CSVGRESYEQYF; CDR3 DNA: TGCAGCGTTGGTCGGGAATCCTACGAGCAGTACTTC
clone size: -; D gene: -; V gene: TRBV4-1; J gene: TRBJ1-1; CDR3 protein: CASSLAHRDTEAFF; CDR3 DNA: TGCGCCAGCAGCCTAGCCCATCGGGACACTGAAGCTTTCTTT
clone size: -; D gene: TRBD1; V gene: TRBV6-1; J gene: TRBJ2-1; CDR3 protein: CASSDGGQGAFEQFF; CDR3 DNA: TGTGCCAGCAGTGACGGGGGACAGGGGGCTTTCGAGCAGTTCTTC
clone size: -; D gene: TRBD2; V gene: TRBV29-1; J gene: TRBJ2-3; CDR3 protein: CSVVRRLAGGTDTQYF; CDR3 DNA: TGCAGCGTTGTCCGCCGACTAGCGGGGGGAACAGATACGCAGTATTTT
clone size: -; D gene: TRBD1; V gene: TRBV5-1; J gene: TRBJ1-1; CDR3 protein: CASSPTGTAGYTEAFF; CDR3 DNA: TGCGCCAGCAGCCCGACCGGGACAGCAGGGTACACTGAAGCTTTCTTT
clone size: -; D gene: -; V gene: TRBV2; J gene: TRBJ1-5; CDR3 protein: CASSEVYLQPQHF; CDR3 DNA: TGTGCCAGCAGTGAAGTTTATCTTCAGCCCCAGCATTTT
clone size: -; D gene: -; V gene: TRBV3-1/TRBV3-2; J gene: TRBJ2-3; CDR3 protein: CASSQGLPSTDTQYF; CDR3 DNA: TGTGCCAGCAGCCAAGGACTACCTAGCACAGATACGCAGTATTTT
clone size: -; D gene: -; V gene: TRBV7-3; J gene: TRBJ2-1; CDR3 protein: CASSPGRYPYNEQFF; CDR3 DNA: TGTGCCAGCAGCCCTGGCAGGTACCCCTACAATGAGCAGTTCTTC
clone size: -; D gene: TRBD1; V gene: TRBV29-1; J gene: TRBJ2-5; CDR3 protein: CSVKQGAQETQYF; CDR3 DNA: TGCAGCGTTAAACAGGGGGCCCAAGAGACCCAGTACTTC
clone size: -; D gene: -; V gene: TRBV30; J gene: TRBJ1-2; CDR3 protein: CAWRLRGSNYGYTF; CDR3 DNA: TGTGCCTGGAGGCTCCGAGGTTCTAACTATGGCTACACCTTC
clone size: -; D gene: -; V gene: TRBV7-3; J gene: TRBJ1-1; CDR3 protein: CASSLYSNRVMNTEAFF; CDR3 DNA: TGTGCCAGCAGCTTGTACTCGAACAGGGTAATGAACACTGAAGCTTTCTTT
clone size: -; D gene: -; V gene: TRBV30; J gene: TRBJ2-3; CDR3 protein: CAWSSTADTQYF; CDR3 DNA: TGTGCCTGGAGTTCGACAGCAGATACGCAGTATTTT
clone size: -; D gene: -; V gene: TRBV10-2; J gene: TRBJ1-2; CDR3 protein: CASSVAANSYGYTF; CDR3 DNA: TGCGCCAGCAGTGTGGCGGCGAATTCCTATGGCTACACCTTC
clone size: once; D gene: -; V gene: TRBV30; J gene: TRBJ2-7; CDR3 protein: CAWSVSQYEQYF; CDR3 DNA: TGTGCCTGGAGTGTATCACAGTACGAGCAGTACTTC
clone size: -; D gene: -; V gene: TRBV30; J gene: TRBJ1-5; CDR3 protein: CAWSTGTGNQPQHF; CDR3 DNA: TGTGCCTGGAGTACAGGGACCGGCAATCAGCCCCAGCATTTT
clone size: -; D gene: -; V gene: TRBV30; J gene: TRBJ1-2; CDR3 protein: CAWSFDRTNGYTF; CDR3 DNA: TGTGCCTGGAGCTTCGACAGGACAAATGGCTACACCTTC
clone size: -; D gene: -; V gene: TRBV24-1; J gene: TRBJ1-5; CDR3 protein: CATSQVNQPQHF; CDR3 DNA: TGTGCCACCAGTCAGGTCAATCAGCCCCAGCATTTT
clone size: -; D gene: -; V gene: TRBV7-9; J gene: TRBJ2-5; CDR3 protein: CASSFQIPQETQYF; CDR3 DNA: TGTGCCAGCAGCTTTCAGATACCCCAAGAGACCCAGTACTTC
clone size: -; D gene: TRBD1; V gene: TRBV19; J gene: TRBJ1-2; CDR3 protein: CASNHPGQNYGYTF; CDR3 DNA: TGTGCCAGTAATCATCCGGGACAGAACTATGGCTACACCTTC
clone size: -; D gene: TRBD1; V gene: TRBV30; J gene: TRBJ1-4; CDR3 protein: CAWSVGQGDEKLFF; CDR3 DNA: TGTGCCTGGAGTGTCGGACAGGGGGACGAAAAACTGTTTTTT
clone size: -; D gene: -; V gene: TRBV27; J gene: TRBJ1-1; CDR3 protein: CASSLSRRTEAFF; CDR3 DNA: TGTGCCAGCAGTTTAAGCCGGAGAACTGAAGCTTTCTTT
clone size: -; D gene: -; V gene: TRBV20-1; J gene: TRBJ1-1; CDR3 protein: CSATSGVEAFF; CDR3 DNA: TGCAGTGCTACCTCAGGGGTAGAAGCTTTCTTT
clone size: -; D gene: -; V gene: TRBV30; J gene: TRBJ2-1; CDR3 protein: CAWSKGADNEQFF; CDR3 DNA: TGTGCCTGGAGTAAAGGGGCAGACAATGAGCAGTTCTTC
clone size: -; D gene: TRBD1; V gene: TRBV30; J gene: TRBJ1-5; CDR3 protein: CAWSGTGNQPQHF; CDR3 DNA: TGTGCCTGGAGCGGGACAGGCAATCAGCCCCAGCATTTT
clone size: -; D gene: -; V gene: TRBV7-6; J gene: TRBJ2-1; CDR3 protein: CASSLRTDSYNEQFF; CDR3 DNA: TGTGCCAGCAGCCTTCGGACAGACTCCTACAATGAGCAGTTCTTC
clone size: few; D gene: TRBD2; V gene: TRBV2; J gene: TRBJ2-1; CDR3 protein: CASMRGGNEQFF; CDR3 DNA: TGTGCCAGCATGCGGGGGGGAAATGAGCAGTTCTTC
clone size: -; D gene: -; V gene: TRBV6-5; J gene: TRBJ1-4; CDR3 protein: CASSSKTTTNEKLFF; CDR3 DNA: TGTGCCAGCAGTTCCAAAACTACAACTAATGAAAAACTGTTTTTT
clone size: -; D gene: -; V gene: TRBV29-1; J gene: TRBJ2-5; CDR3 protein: CSATPSSGLETQYF; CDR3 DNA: TGCAGCGCCACCCCCTCGTCAGGGTTAGAGACCCAGTACTTC
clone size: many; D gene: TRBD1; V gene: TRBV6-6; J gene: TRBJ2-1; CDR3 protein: CASRNKTGVSYNEQFF; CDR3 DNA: TGTGCCAGCAGGAACAAGACAGGGGTGTCCTACAATGAGCAGTTCTTC
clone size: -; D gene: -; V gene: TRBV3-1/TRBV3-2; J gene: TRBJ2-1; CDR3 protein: CASSLGVAAFVQFF; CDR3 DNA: TGTGCCAGCAGCCTGGGGGTAGCGGCTTTTGTGCAGTTCTTC
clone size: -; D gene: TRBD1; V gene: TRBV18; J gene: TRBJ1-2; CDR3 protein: CASSPGQGALGYTF; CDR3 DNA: TGTGCCAGCTCACCGGGACAGGGGGCGTTGGGCTACACCTTC
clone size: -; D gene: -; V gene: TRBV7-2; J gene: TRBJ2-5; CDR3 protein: CASSFPTGGVQETQYF; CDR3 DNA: TGTGCCAGCAGCTTCCCGACAGGAGGAGTCCAAGAGACCCAGTACTTC
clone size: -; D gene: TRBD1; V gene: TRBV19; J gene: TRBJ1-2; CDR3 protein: CASSIGFGRQGNYGYTF; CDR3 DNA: TGTGCCAGTAGTATAGGTTTTGGGAGACAGGGGAATTATGGCTACACCTTC
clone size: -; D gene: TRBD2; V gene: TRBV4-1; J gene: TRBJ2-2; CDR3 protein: CASSPGLAGPTGELFF; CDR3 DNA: TGCGCCAGCAGCCCCGGACTAGCGGGGCCCACCGGGGAGCTGTTTTTT
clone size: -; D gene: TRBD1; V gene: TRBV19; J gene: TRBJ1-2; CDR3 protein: CASSEGQGPHYGYTF; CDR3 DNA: TGTGCCAGTAGTGAGGGACAGGGGCCCCACTATGGCTACACCTTC
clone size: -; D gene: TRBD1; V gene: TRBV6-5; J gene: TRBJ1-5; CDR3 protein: CASSRTGQPNQPQHF; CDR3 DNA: TGTGCCAGCAGTAGGACGGGACAGCCAAATCAGCCCCAGCATTTT
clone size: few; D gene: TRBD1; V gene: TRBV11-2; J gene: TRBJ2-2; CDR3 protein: CASSADRGGTGELFF; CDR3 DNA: TGTGCCAGCAGCGCGGACAGGGGAGGCACCGGGGAGCTGTTTTTT
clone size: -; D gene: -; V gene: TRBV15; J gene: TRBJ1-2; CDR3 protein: CATSIDSQYYGYTF; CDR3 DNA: TGTGCCACCAGCATTGACAGTCAATACTATGGCTACACCTTC
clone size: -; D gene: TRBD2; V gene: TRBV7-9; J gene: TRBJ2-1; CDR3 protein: CASTKLAGGSNEQFF; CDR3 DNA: TGTGCCAGCACCAAACTAGCGGGGGGCTCTAATGAGCAGTTCTTC
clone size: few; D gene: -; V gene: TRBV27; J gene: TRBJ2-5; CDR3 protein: CASSLSEGAGETQYF; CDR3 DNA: TGTGCCAGCAGTTTATCGGAGGGCGCAGGAGAGACCCAGTACTTC
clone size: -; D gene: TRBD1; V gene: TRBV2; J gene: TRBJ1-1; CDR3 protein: CASRRTGDPTEAFF; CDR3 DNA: TGTGCCAGCAGAAGGACAGGGGACCCCACTGAAGCTTTCTTT
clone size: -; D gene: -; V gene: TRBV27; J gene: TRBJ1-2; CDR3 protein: CASSIQGSSYGYTF; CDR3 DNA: TGTGCCAGCAGTATCCAGGGTAGTAGTTATGGCTACACCTTC
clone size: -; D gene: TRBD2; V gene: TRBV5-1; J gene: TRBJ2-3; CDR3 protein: CASSLMLAEDTQYF; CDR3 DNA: TGCGCCAGCAGCTTGATGCTAGCGGAGGATACGCAGTATTTT
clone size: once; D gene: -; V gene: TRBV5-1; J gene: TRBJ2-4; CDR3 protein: CASSLGLAGENIQYF; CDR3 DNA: TGCGCCAGCAGCTTAGGTTTAGCCGGAGAAAACATTCAGTACTTC
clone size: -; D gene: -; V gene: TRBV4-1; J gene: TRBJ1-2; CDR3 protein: CASSQDHGYGYTF; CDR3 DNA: TGCGCCAGCAGCCAAGATCACGGCTATGGCTACACCTTC
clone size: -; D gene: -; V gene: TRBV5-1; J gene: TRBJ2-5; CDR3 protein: CASSLQETQYF; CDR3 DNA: TGCGCCAGCAGCCTCCAAGAGACCCAGTACTTC
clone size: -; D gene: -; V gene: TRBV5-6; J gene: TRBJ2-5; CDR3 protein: CASSPRLGDPGGTQYF; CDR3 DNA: TGTGCCAGCAGCCCACGACTAGGGGATCCTGGGGGAACCCAGTACTTC
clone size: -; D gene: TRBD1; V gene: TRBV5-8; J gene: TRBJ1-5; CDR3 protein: CASSTWTGDNQPQHF; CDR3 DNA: TGTGCCAGCAGCACATGGACAGGGGATAATCAGCCCCAGCATTTT
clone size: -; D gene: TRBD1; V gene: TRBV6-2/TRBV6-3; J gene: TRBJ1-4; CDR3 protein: CASSTDRDRGKDEKLFF; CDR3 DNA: TGTGCCAGCAGCACTGACCGGGACAGGGGAAAGGATGAAAAACTGTTTTTT
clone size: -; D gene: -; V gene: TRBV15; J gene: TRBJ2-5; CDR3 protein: CATSRAGGTQYF; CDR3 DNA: TGTGCCACCAGCAGGGCGGGTGGGACCCAGTACTTC
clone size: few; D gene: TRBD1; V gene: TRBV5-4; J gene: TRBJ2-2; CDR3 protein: CASSSLTGSTGELFF; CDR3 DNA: TGTGCCAGCAGCTCCTTGACAGGGTCCACCGGGGAGCTGTTTTTT
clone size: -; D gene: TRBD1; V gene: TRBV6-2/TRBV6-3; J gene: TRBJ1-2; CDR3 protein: CASSQDRGSEGYTF; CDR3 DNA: TGTGCCAGCAGTCAGGACAGGGGAAGTGAAGGCTACACCTTC